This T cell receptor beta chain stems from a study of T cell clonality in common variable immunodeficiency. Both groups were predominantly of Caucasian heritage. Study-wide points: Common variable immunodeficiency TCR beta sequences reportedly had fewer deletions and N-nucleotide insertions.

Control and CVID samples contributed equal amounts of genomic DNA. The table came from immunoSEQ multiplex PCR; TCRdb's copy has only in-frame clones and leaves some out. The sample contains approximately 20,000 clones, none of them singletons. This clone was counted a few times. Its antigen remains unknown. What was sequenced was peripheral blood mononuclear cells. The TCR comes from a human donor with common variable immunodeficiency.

The CDR3 loop is CASQREGTDTQYF. The part of the CDR3 DNA that was read is TGTGCCAGCCAGCGGGAGGGCACAGATACG. V and J are TRBV2 and TRBJ2-3; 9 nucleotides match TRBD2. The read comes to an end 3 residues before the CDR3 does, leaving the germline J gene to fill in the end. The CDR3 extends over 13 amino acids. Germline CDR1 reads SNHLY; CDR2 reads FYNNEI. J lost 1 base, V lost 8 bases, and 1 base had no gene match.